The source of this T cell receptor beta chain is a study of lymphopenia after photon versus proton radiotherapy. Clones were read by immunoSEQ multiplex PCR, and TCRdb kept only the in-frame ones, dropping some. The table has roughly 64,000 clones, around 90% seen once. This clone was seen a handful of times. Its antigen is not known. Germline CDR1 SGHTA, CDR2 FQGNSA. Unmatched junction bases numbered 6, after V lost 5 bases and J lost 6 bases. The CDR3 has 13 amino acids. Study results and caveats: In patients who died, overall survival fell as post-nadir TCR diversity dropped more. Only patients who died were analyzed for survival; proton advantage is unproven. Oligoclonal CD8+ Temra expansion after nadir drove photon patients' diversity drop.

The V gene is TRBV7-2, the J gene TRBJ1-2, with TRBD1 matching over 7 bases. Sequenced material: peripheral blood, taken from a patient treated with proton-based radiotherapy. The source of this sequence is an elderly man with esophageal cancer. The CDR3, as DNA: TGTGCCAGCAGCCAAGACAGGGAGGATGGCTACACCTTC. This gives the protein CASSQDREDGYTF. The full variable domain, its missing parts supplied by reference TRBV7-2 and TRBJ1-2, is GAGVSQSPSNKVTEKGKDVELRCDPISGHTALYWYRQSLGQGLEFLIYFQGNSAPDKSGLPSDRFSAERTGGSVSTLTIQRTQQEDSAVYLCASSQDREDGYTFGSGTRLTVV.